This T cell receptor beta chain was documented in a study of T-cell reconstitution after alpha-beta-depleted transplantation in children. The study's findings and limits: T-cell numbers and diversity, one year after transplant, stemmed largely from T cells that were newly produced. Expanded clones from the graft, numbering several hundred, reportedly supplied alpha-beta T cells about two months after transplant.

J gave up 3 bases and V 8 bases, and 8 bases lay outside the gene matches. Germline values: CDR1 SQVTM, CDR2 ANQGSEA. The CDR3 has 14 amino acids. As concerns this clonotype: Its cognate antigen is unknown.

Unique molecular identifiers were incorporated during preparation of the TCRbeta library. In TCRdb, the PCR reads were re-called with MiXCR into one record per CDR3 protein. The data hold approximately 110,000 distinct CDR3 sequences, with approximately 22% observed a single time. The sequence derives from a male patient aged 2 to 9 who had a stem cell transplant for chronic granulomatous disease, so the T cells may come from the graft donor. The V gene is TRBV29-1, the J gene TRBJ2-1; TRBD2 agrees at 9 bases. The material sequenced was PBMCs, mostly from graft donor cells, taken 180 days after TCRalphabeta/CD19-depleted stem cell transplant. The CDR3 bases are TGCAGCACGATAGCGGGAGAAATCTACAATGAGCAGTTCTTC. It is translated as CSTIAGEIYNEQFF.